This TCR beta chain was captured in a study of T cells after yellow fever vaccination. This clonotype was recorded at least ten times. The CDR3 runs 14 residues. The germline V and J ends were trimmed by 4 bases and 0 bases, with 10 bases remaining between them. The germline CDR1 and CDR2 sequences are ENHRY and SYGVKD. UMIs and a universal primer site were added when TCR cDNA was made by 5'RACE template switching. Each CDR3 protein gets one entry after TCRdb re-called the 5' RACE reads with MiXCR. The data hold around 350,000 distinct CDR3 sequences, with around a tenth observed a single time. The sequence derives from a man between 18 and 35 years old who received the YFV17D yellow fever vaccine. Source: PBMCs, taken on the day of the first yellow fever vaccination. The J gene is TRBJ2-7, the V gene TRBV10-3; tentative D call: TRBD1 (6 bases). The CDR3 bases are TGTGCCATCAGTGTAGGGGGTAGCTCCTACGAGCAGTACTTC. Translation gives CAISVGGSSYEQYF.